This TCR beta chain emerged from a study of human T cells and chemical hapten exposure. For the study at large: The study traced per-sample TCR yield variation mainly to small differences in pooled library volumes. Study conclusions and caveats: TCRs at a frequency above 1 in 1000 stayed unchanged with DPC sensitization.

Unique molecular identifiers were attached to individual cDNA molecules during library preparation. Original handling: From about 20,000 to 690,000 TCRs were found per sample, with a median of 95,638. TCRdb re-derived calls from the RACE reads in MiXCR, one entry per CDR3 protein. Here the V and J calls rest on TCRdb's processing, not on the authors' analysis. This repertoire shows roughly 100,000 distinct CDR3 sequences, about 8.8% found once; its top ten account for roughly 3.1%. The time point here: healthy volunteer bleed at 2 weeks. Before extraction, the whole blood was not fractionated, and total RNA was taken from it. Germline CDR1 reads DFQATT; CDR2 reads SNEGSKA (reference sequence). The CDR3 runs to 14 residues. Trimming removed 4 bases from V and 5 bases from J; junction bases left unmatched: 6. This clonotype was seen ten or more times. No antigen is known for it.

The V gene is TRBV20-1, the J gene TRBJ2-1, with 9 bases aligning to TRBD2. The origin of this receptor is a female donor in good health. Some clones in this sample may be carry-over from other donors' samples. Sample: whole blood. Here the CDR3 reads CSATREGKNNEQFF. The CDR3 region has the DNA TGCAGTGCTACGCGGGAGGGGAAGAACAATGAGCAGTTCTTC.